This TCR beta chain stems from a study of blood T cell repertoires in COVID-19. For the study at large: The United States, Italy and Spain provided the acute and convalescent COVID-19 samples. In each case, the material was cDNA or gDNA derived from T cells, B-cell-depleted T cells, or PBMCs.

This clone was seen a few times. Some clones are missing from TCRdb's copy, which holds only in-frame ones; the method was immunoSEQ multiplex PCR. The sample contains approximately 310,000 clones, roughly 90% of which appear only once. Germline CDR1 and CDR2: DFQATT and SNEGSKA (reference sequence). J lost 9 bases, V lost 4 bases, and 3 bases had no gene match. The length of the CDR3 is 10 residues. Material: PBMCs or T cells enriched from blood (not recorded which). This chain connects TRBV20-1 to TRBJ2-7, with 7 bases matching TRBD1. This sequence was found in a man in his fifties or sixties who had recovered from COVID-19. This CDR3 is CSATGGVQYF. CDR3 DNA: TGCAGTGCTACAGGGGGTGTGCAGTACTTC.